This T cell receptor (beta chain) was obtained from a study of cytomegalovirus exposure and HLA in healthy donors. Study-wide background: Later, an analysis reported that the 110 or so validation repertoires had used the same platform as the roughly 720 first-cohort repertoires. Whole-study findings and limits: As confirmed in vitro, three CMV-associated chains were specific for CMV antigens. Researchers catalogued under 200 TCR beta chains as cytomegalovirus-associated. Reports credit the classifier with highly specific, highly sensitive diagnosis of cytomegalovirus status.

On this clone: Its specificity is unknown.

Profiled with immunoSEQ multiplex PCR; TCRdb holds only in-frame clones, not every one. The data hold approximately 110,000 clones, with just under 95% observed a single time. Looked up from germline, CDR1 is MGHDK and CDR2 is SYGVNS. The CDR3 extends over 16 amino acids. Trimming at V came to 2 bases and at J to 2 bases, leaving 6 bases not matched to a gene. This chain uses TRBV25-1 with TRBJ1-5, with 7 bases that match TRBD1. The TCR comes from a woman aged 18-30 years in good health and CMV-seronegative. Sequenced: PBMCs. CDR3 sequence reads: CASSELDRDGNQPQHF. CDR3 coding DNA: TGTGCCAGCAGTGAACTTGACAGGGATGGCAATCAGCCCCAGCATTTT.